The following is a TCR beta chain sequence with its context. Its antigen is still unknown. These data belong to a study of blood T cells in healthy people across ages. Per sample, no less than 5 micrograms of total RNA were extracted. The CDR3 spans 13 residues. The V and J ends lost 4 bases and 5 bases respectively, with 10 bases between them. CDR1 SGHRS and CDR2 YFSETQ come from the germline V gene. Study-level results: It was found that TCR beta diversity correlated strongly with the percentage of naive T cells.

The second PCR ran 7 to 11 cycles with a sample-barcoded 5' primer and J-beta primers. Every cDNA molecule bore a tag from a template-switch adaptor containing 12 random nucleotides. Paired-end reads containing CDR3 totaled no fewer than 2.5 million for each sample. TCRdb re-derived calls from the 5' RACE reads in MiXCR, one entry per CDR3 protein. Of 550,000 to 600,000 distinct CDR3 sequences detected, about 25% appear once; the ten largest clones hold roughly 18%. This receptor was obtained from a woman between 65 and 79 years old in good health. Sequenced sample: blood. The chain has TRBV5-1 and TRBJ1-5, with D perhaps matching TRBD1 (6 bases). This CDR3 reads CASSKDRDQPQHF. CDR3 sequence (DNA): TGCGCCAGCAGCAAGGACAGAGATCAGCCCCAGCATTTT.